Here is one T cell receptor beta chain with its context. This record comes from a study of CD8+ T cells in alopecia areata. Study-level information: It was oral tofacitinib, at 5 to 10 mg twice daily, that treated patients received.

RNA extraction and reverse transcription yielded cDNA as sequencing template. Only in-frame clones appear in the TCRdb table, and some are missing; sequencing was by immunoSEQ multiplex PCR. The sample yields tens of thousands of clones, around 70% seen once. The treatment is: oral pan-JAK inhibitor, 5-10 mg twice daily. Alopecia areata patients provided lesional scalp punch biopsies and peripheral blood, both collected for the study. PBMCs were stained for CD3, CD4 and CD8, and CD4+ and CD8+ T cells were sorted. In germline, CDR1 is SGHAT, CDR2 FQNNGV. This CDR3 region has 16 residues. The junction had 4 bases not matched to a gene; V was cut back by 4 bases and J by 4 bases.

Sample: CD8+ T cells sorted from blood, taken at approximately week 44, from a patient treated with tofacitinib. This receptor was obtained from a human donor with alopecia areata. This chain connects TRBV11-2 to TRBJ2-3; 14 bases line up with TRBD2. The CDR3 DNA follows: TGTGCCAGCAGCTCTGGACTAGCGGGAGGAGCAGATACGCAGTATTTT. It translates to CASSSGLAGGADTQYF.